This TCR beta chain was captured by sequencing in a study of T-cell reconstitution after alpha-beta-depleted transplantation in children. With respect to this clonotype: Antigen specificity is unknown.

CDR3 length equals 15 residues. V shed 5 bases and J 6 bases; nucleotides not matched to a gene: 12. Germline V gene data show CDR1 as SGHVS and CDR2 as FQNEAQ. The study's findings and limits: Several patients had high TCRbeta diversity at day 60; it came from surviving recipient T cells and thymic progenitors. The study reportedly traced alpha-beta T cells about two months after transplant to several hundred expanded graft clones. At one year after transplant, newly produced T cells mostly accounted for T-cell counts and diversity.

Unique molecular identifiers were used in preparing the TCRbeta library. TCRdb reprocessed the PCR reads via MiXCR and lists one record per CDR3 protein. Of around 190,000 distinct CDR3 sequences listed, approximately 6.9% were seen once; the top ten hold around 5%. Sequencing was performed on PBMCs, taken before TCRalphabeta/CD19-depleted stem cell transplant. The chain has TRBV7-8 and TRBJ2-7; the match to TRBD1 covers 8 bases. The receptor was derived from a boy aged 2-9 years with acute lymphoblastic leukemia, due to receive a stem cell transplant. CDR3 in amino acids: CASSPRRQGIREQYF. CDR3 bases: TGTGCCAGCAGCCCGCGCCGACAGGGGATCCGCGAGCAGTACTTC.